The clone carrying this TCR beta chain appeared a few times. Its antigen is still unknown. The data derive from a study of T cells in Graves' hyperthyroidism and ophthalmopathy. General study findings and limits: Ophthalmopathy cases were set apart from stable hyperthyroidism by a 13 V-J model. Most expanded thyroid clonotypes above 0.001 also appeared in blood. Ophthalmopathy onset followed model prediction by a median roughly 6.5 months.

The investigators amplified TCR beta CDR3 regions from RNA transcripts. Initially, a first-round RT-PCR of the TCR CDR3 employed the HTBI primer set. Using its own MiXCR run on the multiplex PCR reads, TCRdb lists one record per CDR3 protein. Among more than 350,000 distinct CDR3 sequences listed, nearly 15% were seen once. Thyroid ultrasound, orbital computed tomography, clinical symptoms, and serum thyroxine and TRAb underpinned diagnoses. Per the germline V gene, CDR1 is LGHDT and CDR2 is YNNKEL (reference sequence). V lost 7 bases and J lost 1; bases outside the gene matches: 6. The length of the CDR3 is 14 residues.

The material sequenced was blood. The source of this sequence is a woman aged 60 to 75 with Graves' ophthalmopathy. V gene TRBV3-1 combines with J gene TRBJ2-5; TRBD1 agrees at 7 bases. CDR3 bases: TGTGCCAGCATCCAGGGACAGACCCAAGAGACCCAGTACTTC. Translation: CASIQGQTQETQYF.